This T cell receptor (beta chain) was retrieved from a study of cytomegalovirus exposure and HLA in healthy donors. The germline V gene encodes CDR1 MRHNA and CDR2 SNTAGT. Trimming took 4 bases from V and 0 from J, leaving 10 bases between them. This CDR3 contains 15 residues. Nominally healthy donors were sampled, though unrecorded immune exposures were likely. The primer mix had 60 Vbeta and 13 Jbeta primers. Original methodology: Later, roughly 77 million unique TCR beta chains were counted in an analysis, and some 10 million of them were shared. Repertoires were generated with immunoSEQ multiplex PCR, while TCRdb's copy carries only in-frame clones and drops some. That table supplies the V and J calls and clone size; D and trimming were determined from the DNA. The sample has about 180,000 clones, around three quarters seen once.

Material for sequencing was PBMCs. The sequence came from a man between 35 and 55 years old in good health and CMV-seronegative. The V gene is TRBV6-4, the J gene TRBJ1-5; D uncertain. This CDR3 reads CASSGRIYSNQPQHF. CDR3 sequence (DNA): TGTGCCAGCAGTGGGAGGATCTATAGCAATCAGCCCCAGCATTTT.